The 23 T cell receptor beta chains reported below all come from one sample, sequenced in a study of T cells in Graves' hyperthyroidism and ophthalmopathy. TCR beta CDR3 regions were amplified from RNA. A first-round RT-PCR of the TCR CDR3 used the HTBI primer set. From the multiplex PCR reads, TCRdb called clonotypes with MiXCR, one entry per CDR3 protein. The table lists under 700,000 distinct CDR3 sequences, around 17% of them singletons. The specimen sequenced was blood. These TCRs come from a woman aged 18-29 years with Graves' hyperthyroidism.

In its sample, this clonotype was seen many times. The V call is TRBV20-1, the J call TRBJ2-5; 8 nucleotides align to TRBD2. Trimming cost V 3 bases and J 1 base; bases outside gene matches: 7. CDR3 length: 15 residues. Germline V gene data show CDR1 as DFQATT and CDR2 as SNEGSKA (reference sequence). The CDR3 region has the DNA TGCAGTGCTAGCCTCATAGCGGGATTCCAAGAGACCCAGTACTTC. Its translation is CSASLIAGFQETQYF.

This clonotype was counted between two and nine times. CDR3 sequence: CASSQAATGVSYEQYF. In DNA, the CDR3 is TGTGCCAGCAGCCAGGCAGCGACAGGGGTCTCCTACGAGCAGTACTTC. V and J are TRBV3-1 and TRBJ2-7; TRBD1 matches at 8 bases. This CDR3 is built from 16 residues. V gave up 3 bases and J gave up 0 bases; unmatched junction bases: 7. Looked up from germline, CDR1 is LGHDT and CDR2 is YNNKEL (reference sequence).

This clonotype has a handful of counts. The V call is TRBV19, the J call TRBJ1-5, with D unclear. CDR1 and CDR2 (germline): LNHDA, SQIVND (reference sequence). The CDR3 is 12 residues long. Trimming removed 5 bases from V and 5 bases from J, with 7 bases in between. CDR3 residues: CASSVWDQPQHF. CDR3 sequence (DNA): TGTGCCAGTAGTGTGTGGGATCAGCCCCAGCATTTT.

This chain joins TRBV19 and TRBJ2-1, with D maybe TRBD1 (5 bases). The CDR3 is 17 residues long. CDR1 LNHDA and CDR2 SQIVND come from the germline V gene (reference sequence). The V gene lost 1 base and the J gene lost 2 bases, with 15 bases spanning the gap. The CDR3 sequence is CASSIGNPGSAYNEQFF. The CDR3 nucleotides read TGTGCCAGTAGTATAGGAAACCCAGGGTCGGCCTACAATGAGCAGTTCTTC.

The J gene is TRBJ2-1, the V gene TRBV29-1, with D uncertain. CDR3 size: 12 residues. Trimming cost V 3 bases and J 3 bases, with 6 bases left between them. Germline CDR1 and CDR2: SQVTM and ANQGSEA. CDR3 amino acids: CSVEYGYNEQFF. The CDR3 region has the DNA TGCAGCGTTGAGTACGGCTACAATGAGCAGTTCTTC.

This clonotype appeared once. This sequence joins TRBV7-9 and TRBJ2-7, with D hard to call. Germline V lookup: CDR1 SEHNR, CDR2 FQNEAQ (reference sequence). The V end lost 5 bases, the J end lost 2 bases, and 13 bases lay between the germline ends. The CDR3 contains 14 residues. The CDR3 protein is CASSPNTRAYEQYF. The CDR3 nucleotides are TGTGCCAGCAGCCCGAATACCCGGGCCTACGAGCAGTACTTC.

The V and J genes are TRBV20-1 and TRBJ2-1; the D gene is possibly TRBD2 (6 bases). CDR3 length equals 14 residues. The ends were cut back, 3 bases at V and 5 bases at J, with 14 bases in the middle. Germline V gene lookup returns CDR1 DFQATT and CDR2 SNEGSKA (reference sequence). The CDR3: CSARNRTNNNEQFF. CDR3 DNA sequence: TGCAGTGCTAGGAACCGGACTAACAACAATGAGCAGTTCTTC.

This clonotype came up a few times. The chain combines TRBV20-1 with TRBJ2-1, with D hard to call. CDR1 DFQATT and CDR2 SNEGSKA come from the germline V gene (reference sequence). The CDR3 runs 13 residues. The V end lost 3 bases, the J end lost 4 bases, and 10 bases lay between the germline ends. CDR3 protein: CSASQGVYNEQFF. CDR3 coding DNA: TGCAGTGCTAGCCAAGGAGTTTACAATGAGCAGTTCTTC.

This clonotype was counted at least ten times. The gene calls are TRBV7-9 and TRBJ1-1; no definite D call. Germline V gene data show CDR1 as SEHNR and CDR2 as FQNEAQ (reference sequence). CDR3 length equals 14 residues. V was pared by 0 bases and J by 4 bases, with 9 bases between. The CDR3 spells CASSLALAGTEAFF. DNA for the CDR3: TGTGCCAGCAGCTTAGCGCTAGCAGGCACTGAAGCTTTCTTT.

This clonotype was recorded many times. The J gene is TRBJ2-1, the V gene TRBV28; TRBD2 matches at 10 bases. Per the germline V gene, CDR1 is MDHEN and CDR2 is SYDVKM. This CDR3 spans 15 amino acids. Trimming removed 5 bases from V and 8 bases from J; junction bases left unmatched: 9. CDR3 DNA: TGTGCCAGCAGTACCCCTAGCGGGAGTAGGGATGAGCAGTTCTTC. This translates into CASSTPSGSRDEQFF.

The table lists this clonotype with a few counts. The chain links TRBV5-4 to TRBJ2-2; 12 nucleotides match TRBD2. Germline values: CDR1 SGHNT, CDR2 YYREEE (reference sequence). V trimming: 4 bases; J trimming: 0 bases; junction bases outside the gene matches: 10. The CDR3 loop spans 19 amino acids. In DNA, the CDR3 is TGTGCCAGCAGCCGAACCGGACTAGCGGGAAAGGCGAACACCGGGGAGCTGTTTTTT. Translated: CASSRTGLAGKANTGELFF. Drawing the rest from reference TRBV5-4 and TRBJ2-2, the complete variable domain is ETGVTQSPTHLIKTRGQQVTLRCSSQSGHNTVSWYQQALGQGPQFIFQYYREEENGRGNFPPRFSGLQFPNYSSELNVNALELDDSALYLCASSRTGLAGKANTGELFFGEGSRLTVL.

This chain joins TRBV4-2 and TRBJ2-1; unclear D gene. The CDR3 is 15 residues long. Germline V CDR1 and CDR2: LGHNA, YNFKEQ. Trimming left V 3 bases short and J 6 bases short, with 15 bases between. CDR3 residues: CASSQISLVANEQFF. The CDR3 DNA sequence: TGTGCCAGCAGCCAGATTAGCCTAGTGGCCAATGAGCAGTTCTTC.

This clonotype was detected a few times. The chain carries TRBV6-1 and TRBJ1-2; D is perhaps TRBD1 (6 bases). The germline V gene has CDR1 MNHNS and CDR2 SASEGT. The CDR3 length is 12 residues. Trimming cost V 5 bases and J 8 bases, with 12 bases left between them. CDR3 in amino acids: CASSTGTFGYTF. CDR3 sequence (DNA): TGTGCCAGCAGTACCGGGACATTCGGCTACACCTTC.

J is TRBJ1-5 and V is TRBV10-3; D gene unclear. The germline V gene encodes CDR1 ENHRY and CDR2 SYGVKD. The CDR3 covers 13 residues. Trimming cost V 10 bases and J 4 bases, with 14 bases left between them. The CDR3 nucleotides read TGTGCCACCGCGGTTTCGGAGAATCAGCCCCAGCATTTT. This translates into CATAVSENQPQHF.

The J gene is TRBJ2-7, the V gene TRBV5-6; 8 nucleotides align to TRBD1. With 3 bases clipped from V and 2 bases from J, the junction kept 7 bases outside the gene matches. Germline values: CDR1 SGHDT, CDR2 YYEEEE. There are 15 residues in the CDR3. The CDR3 nucleotides are TGTGCCAGCAGCTCTTACAGGGGGTTCCCCTACGAGCAGTACTTC. Its translation is CASSSYRGFPYEQYF. The full variable domain, in which reference TRBV5-6 and TRBJ2-7 provide the parts outside the CDR3, is DAGVTQSPTHLIKTRGQQVTLRCSPKSGHDTVSWYQQALGQGPQFIFQYYEEEERQRGNFPDRFSGHQFPNYSSELNVNALLLGDSALYLCASSSYRGFPYEQYFGPGTRLTVT.

This clonotype was detected only a few times. J is TRBJ1-1 and V is TRBV20-1; 12 bases are shared with TRBD1. Trimming took 0 bases from V and 10 from J; bases not matched to a gene: 9. The CDR3 sequence is 15 residues long. The germline CDR1 and CDR2 sequences are DFQATT and SNEGSKA (reference sequence). This CDR3 reads CSARDPGQGAKLAFF. CDR3 DNA: TGCAGTGCTAGAGACCCGGGACAGGGGGCGAAATTAGCTTTCTTT.

A word on this clonotype: This clone may be a read error of a much larger clone one base away. The rearrangement uses TRBV7-9 and TRBJ1-1; D remains unclear. The V end lost 6 bases, the J end lost 3 bases, and 11 bases lay between the germline ends. Germline loops: CDR1 SEHNR, CDR2 FQNEAQ (reference sequence). The CDR3 sequence is 13 residues long. DNA for the CDR3: TGTGCCAGCAGACCCGGAAGGGACACTGAAGCTTTCTTT. Translated, it gives CASRPGRDTEAFF.

This clonotype was found many times. The chain joins TRBV7-9 to TRBJ1-2, with unresolved D. The CDR3 contains 11 residues. V dropped 3 bases and J dropped 6 bases, with 5 bases sitting between them. Germline-derived CDR1 and CDR2 are SEHNR and FQNEAQ (reference sequence). CDR3 DNA sequence: TGTGCCAGCAGCTTCATGGATGGCTACACCTTC. As protein: CASSFMDGYTF.

This clonotype was counted at least ten times. This rearrangement joins TRBV28 to TRBJ2-7; TRBD1 is a possible D gene (6 bases). V lost 3 bases and J lost 5, with 14 bases in between. Looked up from germline, CDR1 is MDHEN and CDR2 is SYDVKM. The CDR3 has 14 residues. The CDR3 DNA follows: TGTGCCAGCAGTTTTCGTGACAGGCCCCACGAGCAGTACTTC. It translates to CASSFRDRPHEQYF.

This clonotype was seen many times. The chain links TRBV12-3 or TRBV12-4 to TRBJ1-1; D may be TRBD1 (6 bases). The CDR3 extends over 14 amino acids. The V gene lost 8 bases and the J gene lost 4 bases, with 17 bases spanning the gap. CDR3 amino acids: CASGTTGLGTEAFF. Written as DNA, the CDR3 is TGTGCCAGCGGAACCACAGGGCTGGGCACTGAAGCTTTCTTT.

This chain links TRBV12-3 or TRBV12-4 with TRBJ1-2; D is perhaps TRBD1 (5 bases). Trimming left V 6 bases short and J 4 bases short, with 18 bases between. This CDR3 region has 15 residues. This CDR3 is CASRYYGGLAYGYTF. The DNA of the CDR3 is TGTGCCAGCAGATACTATGGGGGTCTGGCCTATGGCTACACCTTC.

This rearrangement joins TRBV6-2 or TRBV6-3 to TRBJ2-7; a possible D gene is TRBD1 (6 bases). The CDR3 is 14 amino acids. Germline CDR1 reads MNHEY; CDR2 reads SVGEGT. V dropped 6 bases and J dropped 4 bases, with 16 bases sitting between them. The CDR3 sequence: CASRWTVGQYEQYF. The CDR3 bases are TGTGCCAGCAGGTGGACAGTTGGTCAATACGAGCAGTACTTC.

This clonotype was seen a few times. The J gene is TRBJ2-3, the V gene TRBV4-3; TRBD2 agrees at 10 bases. Looked up from germline, CDR1 is LGHNA and CDR2 is YSLEER. The V gene end was trimmed by 1 base and the J gene end by 4 bases; junction bases not matched to a gene: 8. The CDR3 covers 17 residues. Here the CDR3 DNA reads TGCGCCAGCAGCCAAGTCGGAATAGCGGGGGGCCCAGATACGCAGTATTTT. Translation: CASSQVGIAGGPDTQYF.